The 24 T cell receptor beta chains listed next were all sequenced from one sample in a study of cytomegalovirus exposure and HLA in healthy donors. The PCR was carried out with 60 Vbeta primers and 13 Jbeta primers. The data were produced by immunoSEQ multiplex PCR, yet TCRdb's version contains in-frame clones alone and is incomplete. The table lists around 170,000 clones, over 75% of them singletons. The specimen was PBMCs. The receptor source for this set is a woman in her fifties or sixties in good health and CMV-seropositive.

The CDR3 reads CASKASGAYEQYF. The CDR3 nucleotides read TGTGCCAGTAAGGCTAGCGGAGCCTACGAGCAGTACTTC. V gene TRBV19 combines with J gene TRBJ2-7; 7 bases fit TRBD2. With 7 bases clipped from V and 2 bases from J, the junction kept 5 bases outside the gene matches. The germline gives CDR1 LNHDA, CDR2 SQIVND (reference sequence). This CDR3 is 13 amino acids long.

The V and J genes are TRBV11-2 and TRBJ2-1; 9 positions agree with TRBD2. Trimming took 6 bases from V and 7 from J; bases not matched to a gene: 13. CDR3 length equals 16 residues. The V gene's germline CDR1 is SGHAT and CDR2 FQNNGV. The CDR3, as DNA: TGTGCCAGCAGGTTCTCCGGCGGGAGGGAAAAAAATGAGCAGTTCTTC. This encodes CASRFSGGREKNEQFF.

The chain combines TRBV28 with TRBJ1-3; D not certain. V gave up 6 bases and J gave up 0 bases, with 6 bases separating them. This CDR3 contains 13 residues. The germline V gene has CDR1 MDHEN and CDR2 SYDVKM. The CDR3 nucleotides read TGTGCCAGCAGCCCGTGCTCTGGAAACACCATATATTTT. Translating it yields CASSPCSGNTIYF.

The CDR3 DNA follows: TGTGCCAGCAGCGTAGGAGCAGACGGAGTTCAGCCCCTCCACTTT. This translates into CASSVGADGVQPLHF. V is TRBV9 and J is TRBJ1-6; D is unresolved. Germline V gene data show CDR1 as SGDLS and CDR2 as YYNGEE. Trimming removed 0 bases from V and 13 bases from J, with 17 bases in between. CDR3 length: 15 residues.

The chain is built from TRBV5-1 and TRBJ2-2, with D unclear. Germline V gives CDR1 SGHRS, CDR2 YFSETQ. Trimming cost V 0 bases and J 1 base, with 7 bases left between them. This CDR3 comprises 15 residues. For the CDR3, the DNA is TGCGCCAGCAGCTTGGACCAGATGAACACCGGGGAGCTGTTTTTT. Protein sequence: CASSLDQMNTGELFF.

For the CDR3, the DNA is TGTGCCAGCAGTGTGGGACTAGCAGGAGATACGCAGTATTTT. This translates into CASSVGLAGDTQYF. This chain joins TRBV11-3 and TRBJ2-3, with 9 bases that match TRBD2. This CDR3 has 14 amino acids. CDR1 and CDR2 (germline): SGHNT, YENEEA. V was clipped by 6 bases and J by 5 bases; unmatched bases: 6. Combining the CDR3 with reference TRBV11-3 and TRBJ2-3 gives the whole variable domain EAGVVQSPRYKIIEKKQPVAFWCNPISGHNTLYWYLQNLGQGPELLIRYENEEAVDDSQLPKDRFSAERLKGVDSTLKIQPAELGDSAVYLCASSVGLAGDTQYFGPGTRLTVL.

J is TRBJ1-1 and V is TRBV2; 7 nucleotides agree with TRBD1. CDR3 length: 14 amino acids. Germline lookup yields CDR1 SNHLY and CDR2 FYNNEI. Unmatched junction bases numbered 2, after V lost 4 bases and J lost 0 bases. The CDR3 DNA is TGTGCCAGCAGTGGACAGGGCCTGAACACTGAAGCTTTCTTT. It specifies CASSGQGLNTEAFF.

This clone has just one count. The chain uses TRBV11-2 and TRBJ1-5; a weak D match, TRBD1 (6 bases). CDR1 SGHAT and CDR2 FQNNGV come from the germline V gene. This CDR3 has 15 amino acids. Trimming shortened V by 5 bases and J by 1 base, and 12 bases separated the two germline ends. The CDR3 protein is CASSEGGLSNQPQHF. The CDR3 nucleotides are TGTGCCAGCAGCGAGGGGGGGTTAAGCAATCAGCCCCAGCATTTT.

The CDR3 sequence: CASNKDRGLEQYF. Written as DNA, the CDR3 is TGTGCCAGCAACAAGGACAGGGGCCTCGAGCAGTACTTC. V and J are TRBV5-4 and TRBJ2-7, with 9 bases that match TRBD1. CDR3 length: 13 residues. CDR1 SGHNT and CDR2 YYREEE come from the germline V gene (reference sequence). V lost 6 bases and J lost 6; bases outside the gene matches: 7.

This chain links TRBV7-2 with TRBJ1-4, with D perhaps TRBD1 (5 bases). V shed 2 bases and J shed 8 bases, with 12 bases lying between them. The CDR3 spans 14 residues. Per the germline V gene, CDR1 is SGHTA and CDR2 is FQGNSA. In DNA, the CDR3 is TGTGCCAGCAGCTTAATGAGGGAGGGGGAAAAACTGTTTTTT. Amino acids: CASSLMREGEKLFF.

V and J are TRBV9 and TRBJ1-2, with TRBD1 matching 7 bases. This CDR3 has 15 residues. Germline V gives CDR1 SGDLS, CDR2 YYNGEE. The J segment lost 3 bases and the V segment lost 5 bases, leaving 10 bases of the junction unmatched. The DNA for the CDR3 is TGTGCCAGCAGTTACTTCTCCCAGGGGGACTATGGCTACACCTTC. It encodes CASSYFSQGDYGYTF.

The chain carries TRBV19 and TRBJ2-1, with 15 bases matching TRBD2. CDR3 length: 19 residues. Germline values: CDR1 LNHDA, CDR2 SQIVND (reference sequence). Unmatched junction bases numbered 15, after V lost 7 bases and J lost 5 bases. The CDR3 region is CASTRTSGGVKAQDNEQFF. For the CDR3, the DNA is TGTGCCAGTACCCGGACTAGCGGGGGGGTAAAGGCACAAGACAATGAGCAGTTCTTC.

In its sample, this clone was seen a few times. The V gene is TRBV2, the J gene TRBJ1-2; TRBD1 matches 9 bases. The CDR3 loop spans 15 amino acids. Germline V CDR1 and CDR2: SNHLY, FYNNEI. The V gene end was trimmed by 4 bases and the J gene end by 8 bases; junction bases not matched to a gene: 11. This CDR3 is CASSGGTGRNPGYTF. CDR3 coding DNA: TGTGCCAGCAGTGGGGGGACAGGGCGTAATCCAGGCTACACCTTC.

This clone was detected a few times. This rearrangement joins TRBV2 to TRBJ1-5; 9 nucleotides agree with TRBD1. The CDR3 runs to 16 residues. The germline CDR1 and CDR2 sequences are SNHLY and FYNNEI. The V and J ends lost 6 bases and 3 bases, in that order; junction bases with no gene match: 9. The DNA for the CDR3 is TGTGCCAGCAGGCAACAGGGGGCAGGGATCAATCAGCCCCAGCATTTT. Its protein product is CASRQQGAGINQPQHF.

The V and J genes are TRBV10-3 and TRBJ2-7, with a weak D call TRBD1 (5 bases). Germline CDR1 is ENHRY and CDR2 is SYGVKD. This CDR3 is built from 14 residues. The V end lost 0 bases, the J end lost 3 bases, and 9 bases lay between the germline ends. The CDR3 nucleotides are TGTGCCATCAGTGAGTCTGACAGACACTACGAGCAGTACTTC. Residues: CAISESDRHYEQYF.

This chain connects TRBV4-3 to TRBJ2-1; 8 nucleotides agree with TRBD2. This CDR3 has 17 residues. The junction had 6 bases not matched to a gene; V was cut back by 0 bases and J by 2 bases. Germline-derived CDR1 and CDR2 are LGHNA and YSLEER. CDR3 in DNA: TGCGCCAGCAGCCAAGATATGACGGGAGGGGCCTACAATGAGCAGTTCTTC. Its protein is CASSQDMTGGAYNEQFF.

A remark on this clone: This likely comes from a read error, as the CDR3 has no conserved phenylalanine or tryptophan at its end. The rearrangement links TRBV28 to TRBJ1-2; D might be TRBD1 (5 bases). Trimming took 7 bases from V and 5 from J, leaving 14 bases between them. The CDR3 length is 13 residues. Germline V gives CDR1 MDHEN, CDR2 SYDVKM. This CDR3 reads CASMAGRLYGYTL. CDR3 in DNA: TGTGCCAGCATGGCGGGACGGCTTTATGGCTACACCCTC.

This chain joins TRBV27 and TRBJ1-2; no clear D. This CDR3 is 16 amino acids long. The germline CDR1 and CDR2 sequences are MNHEY and SMNVEV (reference sequence). The V gene lost 3 bases and the J gene lost 5 bases, with 19 bases spanning the gap. The CDR3: CASSFILNTRGYGYTF. The CDR3, as DNA: TGTGCCAGCAGTTTCATTTTGAACACCAGAGGGTATGGCTACACCTTC.

The V and J genes are TRBV28 and TRBJ1-2; 12 bases line up with TRBD1. The CDR3 is 17 residues long. Germline loops: CDR1 MDHEN, CDR2 SYDVKM. V lost 5 bases, J lost 7 bases, and 14 bases stayed unmatched. This chain's CDR3 is CASSHIRDRGRVGGYTF. The CDR3 region has the DNA TGTGCCAGCAGTCATATCCGGGACAGGGGGCGAGTTGGTGGCTACACCTTC.

For this clone: One end of the junction varies from germline; a read error may be responsible. The chain has TRBV7-9 and TRBJ2-3; D is possibly TRBD2 (5 bases). The CDR3 loop spans 15 amino acids. Germline loops: CDR1 SEHNR, CDR2 FQNEAQ (reference sequence). The CDR3 region has the DNA TGTTCCAGCAGCTTAGTCGGGGATTGGACAGATACGCAGTATTTT. Translation gives CSSSLVGDWTDTQYF. Full variable domain (outside the CDR3, taken from reference TRBV7-9 and TRBJ2-3): DTGVSQNPRHKITKRGQNVTFRCDPISEHNRLYWYRQTLGQGPEFLTYFQNEAQLEKSRLLSDRFSAERPKGSFSTLEIQRTEQGDSAMYLCSSSLVGDWTDTQYFGPGTRLTVL.

This chain connects TRBV7-3 to TRBJ1-2; 7 bases are shared with TRBD1. The CDR3 runs to 13 residues. Germline loops: CDR1 SGHTA, CDR2 FQGTGA. The junction had 3 bases not matched to a gene; V was cut back by 2 bases and J by 6 bases. The CDR3 region has the DNA TGTGCCAGCAGCTTAGGACAGGAGGATGGCTACACCTTC. Translation: CASSLGQEDGYTF.

CDR3 DNA: TGTGCCAGCAGCTTAGAGGGGGCCGGGACAGGGCCCTCAGGGTCTGGCTACACCTTC. Translated: CASSLEGAGTGPSGSGYTF. The rearrangement uses TRBV7-6 and TRBJ1-2; TRBD1 aligns across 9 bases. V lost 1 base to trimming and J lost 7 bases; unmatched junction nucleotides: 19. Germline V gene lookup returns CDR1 SGHVS and CDR2 FNYEAQ. The CDR3 is 19 amino acids.

As regards this clone: The junction departs from the called germline gene at one end, perhaps through a read error. The J gene is TRBJ2-1, the V gene TRBV7-7; possibly TRBD2 for D (6 bases). CDR1 is SSHAT, CDR2 FNYEAQ, per germline (reference sequence). The CDR3 loop spans 15 amino acids. CDR3 protein: CASSPSETAYNEQFF. In DNA, the CDR3 is TGTGCTAGCAGTCCTAGCGAAACCGCTTACAATGAGCAGTTCTTC. The full variable domain, rest sourced from reference TRBV7-7 and TRBJ2-1, is GAGVSQSPRYKVTKRGQDVTLRCDPISSHATLYWYQQALGQGPEFLTYFNYEAQPDKSGLPSDRFSAERPEGSISTLTIQRTEQRDSAMYRCASSPSETAYNEQFFGPGTRLTVL.

This clone was counted a few times. This chain joins TRBV5-6 and TRBJ1-1, with D unclear. The CDR3 sequence is 12 residues long. V dropped 2 bases and J dropped 7 bases, with 9 bases sitting between them. Germline loops: CDR1 SGHDT, CDR2 YYEEEE. This chain's CDR3 is CASSFAGSEAFF. The DNA of the CDR3 is TGTGCCAGCAGCTTCGCGGGGAGTGAAGCTTTCTTT.